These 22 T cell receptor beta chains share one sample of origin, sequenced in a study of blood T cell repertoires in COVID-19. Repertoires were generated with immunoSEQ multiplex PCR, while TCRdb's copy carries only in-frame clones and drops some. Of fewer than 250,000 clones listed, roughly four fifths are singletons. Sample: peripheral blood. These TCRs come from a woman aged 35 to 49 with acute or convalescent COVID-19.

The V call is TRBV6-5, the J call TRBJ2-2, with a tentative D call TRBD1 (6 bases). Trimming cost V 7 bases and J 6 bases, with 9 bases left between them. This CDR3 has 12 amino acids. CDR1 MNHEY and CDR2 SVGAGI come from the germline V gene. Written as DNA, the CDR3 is TGTGCCAGCAAACAGGGTCCCGGGGAGCTGTTTTTT. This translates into CASKQGPGELFF.

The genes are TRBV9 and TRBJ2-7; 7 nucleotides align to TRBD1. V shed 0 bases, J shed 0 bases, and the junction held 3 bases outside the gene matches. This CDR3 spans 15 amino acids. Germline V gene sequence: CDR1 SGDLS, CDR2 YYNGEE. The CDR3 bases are TGTGCCAGCAGCGTAGACAGGGGCCCCTCCTACGAGCAGTACTTC. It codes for CASSVDRGPSYEQYF.

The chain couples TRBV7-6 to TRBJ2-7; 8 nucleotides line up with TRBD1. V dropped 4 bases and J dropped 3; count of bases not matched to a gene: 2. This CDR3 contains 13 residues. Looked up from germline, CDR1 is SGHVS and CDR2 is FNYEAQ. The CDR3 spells CASSSGTGYEQYF. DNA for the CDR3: TGTGCCAGCAGCTCCGGGACAGGCTACGAGCAGTACTTC.

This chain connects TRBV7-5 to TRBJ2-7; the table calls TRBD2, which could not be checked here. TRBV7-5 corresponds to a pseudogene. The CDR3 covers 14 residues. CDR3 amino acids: CASETSGHSYEQYF. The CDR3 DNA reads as TGTGCCAGCGAGACTAGCGGGCACTCCTACGAGCAGTACTTC.

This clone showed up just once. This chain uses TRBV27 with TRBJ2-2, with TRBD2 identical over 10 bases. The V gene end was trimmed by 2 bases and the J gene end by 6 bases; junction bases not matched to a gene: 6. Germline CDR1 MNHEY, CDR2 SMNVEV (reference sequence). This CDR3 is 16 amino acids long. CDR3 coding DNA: TGTGCCAGCAGTTTAACGGCTAGCGGGAGCGCCGGGGAGCTGTTTTTT. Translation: CASSLTASGSAGELFF.

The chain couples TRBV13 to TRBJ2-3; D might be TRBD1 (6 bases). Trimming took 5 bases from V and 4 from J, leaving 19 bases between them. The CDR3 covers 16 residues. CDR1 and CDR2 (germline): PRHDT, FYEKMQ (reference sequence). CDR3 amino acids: CASSILQGGLADTQYF. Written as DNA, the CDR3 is TGTGCCAGCAGCATTCTCCAAGGGGGTCTAGCAGATACGCAGTATTTT.

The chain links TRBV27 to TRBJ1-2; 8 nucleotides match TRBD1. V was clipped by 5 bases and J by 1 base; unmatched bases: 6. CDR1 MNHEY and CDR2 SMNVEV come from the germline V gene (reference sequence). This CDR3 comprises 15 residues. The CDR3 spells CASSPTGGSNYGYTF. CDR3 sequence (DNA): TGTGCCAGCAGTCCAACAGGGGGAAGTAACTATGGCTACACCTTC.

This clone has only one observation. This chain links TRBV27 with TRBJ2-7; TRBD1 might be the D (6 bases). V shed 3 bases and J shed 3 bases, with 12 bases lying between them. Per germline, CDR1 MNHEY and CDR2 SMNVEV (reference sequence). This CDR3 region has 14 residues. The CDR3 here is CASSLSAGVYEQYF. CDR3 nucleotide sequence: TGTGCCAGCAGTTTGTCTGCAGGGGTCTACGAGCAGTACTTC.

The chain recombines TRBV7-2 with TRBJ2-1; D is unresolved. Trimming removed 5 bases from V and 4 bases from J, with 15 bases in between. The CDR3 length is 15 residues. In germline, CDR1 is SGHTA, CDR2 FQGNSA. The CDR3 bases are TGTGCCAGCAGCCAGATTACAGCTAAATACAATGAGCAGTTCTTC. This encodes CASSQITAKYNEQFF.

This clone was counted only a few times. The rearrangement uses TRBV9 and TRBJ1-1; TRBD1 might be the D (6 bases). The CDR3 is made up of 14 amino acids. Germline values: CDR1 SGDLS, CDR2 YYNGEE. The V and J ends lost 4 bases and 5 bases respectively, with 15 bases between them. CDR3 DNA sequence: TGTGCCAGCAGCCCCCCCCAGGGGCGGACTGAAGCTTTCTTT. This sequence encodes CASSPPQGRTEAFF.

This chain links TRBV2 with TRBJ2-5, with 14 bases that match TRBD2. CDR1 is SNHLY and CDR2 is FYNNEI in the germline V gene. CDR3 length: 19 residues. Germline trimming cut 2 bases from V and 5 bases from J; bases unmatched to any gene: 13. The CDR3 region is CASSETSGLAGGQWETQYF. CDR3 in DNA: TGTGCCAGCAGTGAAACCTCCGGACTAGCGGGAGGTCAGTGGGAGACCCAGTACTTC.

The CDR3 DNA reads as TGTGCCAGCAGCCAAGATGTATGGGCTTCATCCTACGAGCAGTACTTC. Amino acids: CASSQDVWASSYEQYF. V and J are TRBV3-1 (or the pseudogene TRBV3-2) and TRBJ2-7; D unresolved. V lost 0 bases and J lost 1, with 13 bases in between. The CDR3 consists of 16 residues. CDR1 and CDR2 (germline): LGHDT, YNNKEL (reference sequence).

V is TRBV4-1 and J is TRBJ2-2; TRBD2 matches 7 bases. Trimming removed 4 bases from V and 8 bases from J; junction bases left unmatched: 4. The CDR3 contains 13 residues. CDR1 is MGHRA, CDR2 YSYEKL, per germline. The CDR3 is CASSRTGGGELFF. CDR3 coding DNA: TGCGCCAGCAGCCGCACGGGGGGAGGGGAGCTGTTTTTT.

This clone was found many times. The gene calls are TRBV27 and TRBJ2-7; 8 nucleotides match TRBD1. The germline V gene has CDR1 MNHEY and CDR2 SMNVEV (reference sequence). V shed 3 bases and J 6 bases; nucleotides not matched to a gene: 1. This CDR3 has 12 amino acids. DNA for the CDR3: TGTGCCAGCAGTTTGACAGGGGTCGAGCAGTACTTC. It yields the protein CASSLTGVEQYF.

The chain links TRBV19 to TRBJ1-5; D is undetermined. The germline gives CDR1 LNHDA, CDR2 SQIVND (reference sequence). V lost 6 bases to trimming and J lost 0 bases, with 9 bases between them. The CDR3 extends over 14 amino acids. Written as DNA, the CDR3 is TGTGCCAGTAGGAGGGCCTATAGCAATCAGCCCCAGCATTTT. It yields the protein CASRRAYSNQPQHF.

The CDR3 DNA reads TGTGCCAGCAGTGAATTGGACAAACCAATCAGAACTAATGAAAAACTGTTTTTT. Translating it yields CASSELDKPIRTNEKLFF. The chain combines TRBV25-1 with TRBJ1-4; maybe TRBD1 (5 bases). Trimming removed 1 base at V and 1 base at J, with 16 bases between. CDR3 size: 18 residues. Germline-derived CDR1 and CDR2 are MGHDK and SYGVNS.

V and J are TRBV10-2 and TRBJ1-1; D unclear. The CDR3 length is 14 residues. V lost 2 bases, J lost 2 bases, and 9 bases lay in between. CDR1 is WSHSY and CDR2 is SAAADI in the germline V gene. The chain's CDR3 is CASSEDTSNTEAFF. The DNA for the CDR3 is TGCGCCAGCAGTGAGGACACGTCAAACACTGAAGCTTTCTTT.

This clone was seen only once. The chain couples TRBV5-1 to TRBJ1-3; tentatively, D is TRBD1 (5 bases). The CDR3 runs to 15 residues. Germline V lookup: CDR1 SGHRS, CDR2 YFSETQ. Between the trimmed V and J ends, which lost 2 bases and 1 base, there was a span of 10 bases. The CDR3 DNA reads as TGCGCCAGCAGCTTAGGCGGGGGGTCTGGAAACACCATATATTTT. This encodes CASSLGGGSGNTIYF.

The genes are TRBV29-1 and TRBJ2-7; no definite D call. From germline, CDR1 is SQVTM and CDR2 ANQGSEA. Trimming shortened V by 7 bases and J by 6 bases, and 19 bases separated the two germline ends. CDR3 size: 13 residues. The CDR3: CSAQSSPPLEQYF. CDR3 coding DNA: TGCAGCGCACAATCTTCGCCGCCCCTCGAGCAGTACTTC.

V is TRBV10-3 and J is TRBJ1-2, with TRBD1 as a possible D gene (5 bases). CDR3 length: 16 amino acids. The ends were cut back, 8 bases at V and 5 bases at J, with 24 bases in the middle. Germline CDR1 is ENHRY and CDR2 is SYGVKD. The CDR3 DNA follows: TGTGCCATCGCGGTCACTCGTGGGGCATCGGTATATGGCTACACCTTC. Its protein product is CAIAVTRGASVYGYTF.

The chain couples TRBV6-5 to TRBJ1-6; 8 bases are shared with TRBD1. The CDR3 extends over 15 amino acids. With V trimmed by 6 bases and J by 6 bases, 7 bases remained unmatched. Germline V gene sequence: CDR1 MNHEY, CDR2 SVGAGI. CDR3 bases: TGTGCCAGCAGGGTCACAGGGGGTACTAATTCACCCCTCCACTTT. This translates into CASRVTGGTNSPLHF.

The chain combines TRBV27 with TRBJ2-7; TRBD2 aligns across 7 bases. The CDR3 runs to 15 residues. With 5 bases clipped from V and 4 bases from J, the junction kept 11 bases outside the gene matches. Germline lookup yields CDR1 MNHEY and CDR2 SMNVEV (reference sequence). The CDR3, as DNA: TGTGCCAGCAGTCCCCCGGGGGGTATCGGGTACGAGCAGTACTTC. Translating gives CASSPPGGIGYEQYF.